The rows below give T cell receptor beta chains drawn from one sample of a study of blood T cell repertoires in COVID-19. Clones were read by immunoSEQ multiplex PCR, and TCRdb kept only the in-frame ones, dropping some. The sample yields some 69,000 clones, around 81% seen once. The sample was peripheral blood. The receptors here all came from a woman aged 70-85 years with acute or convalescent COVID-19. Each CDR3 is given with its conserved first and last residue. The D gene is left open where the match is weak. Clone size appears in some rows only: once, few, many, or a class for an expanded clone.

cdr3_aa	cdr3_nt	clone_size	d_call	v_call	j_call
CASSLAQGAWGTGELFF	TGTGCCAGCAGCTTAGCACAGGGGGCTTGGGGCACCGGGGAGCTGTTTTTT	few	TRBD1	TRBV7-2	TRBJ2-2
CASSKLAGVSADTQYF	TGCGCCAGCAGCAAACTAGCGGGAGTCAGCGCAGATACGCAGTATTTT	.	TRBD2	TRBV5-1	TRBJ2-3
CASSQGRRPTMGNTIYF	TGCGCCAGCAGCCAAGGCCGCCGGCCGACTATGGGAAACACCATATATTTT	.	.	TRBV4-1	TRBJ1-3
CASSVAMNTEAFF	TGCGCCAGCAGCGTAGCTATGAACACTGAAGCTTTCTTT	.	.	TRBV5-1	TRBJ1-1
CASSIYRGAGELFF	TGTGCCAGCAGCATATACAGGGGCGCCGGGGAGCTGTTTTTT	.	TRBD1	TRBV7-3	TRBJ2-2
CASSGGAVYGNTIYF	TGCGCCAGCAGCGGGGGGGCCGTATATGGAAACACCATATATTTT	.	.	TRBV5-1	TRBJ1-3
CASSPGGYEQYF	TGCGCCAGCAGTCCGGGAGGTTACGAGCAGTACTTC	.	TRBD2	TRBV5-1	TRBJ2-7
CASSPVLEGKGNIQYF	TGCGCCAGCAGCCCCGTGTTGGAGGGAAAAGGGAACATTCAGTACTTC	.	.	TRBV5-1	TRBJ2-4
CASTAGGGTEQFF	TGTGCCAGCACAGCGGGAGGGGGCACTGAGCAGTTCTTC	.	TRBD2	TRBV9	TRBJ2-1
CASSRSRDYREQYF	TGTGCCAGCAGCCGAAGCCGAGATTATCGCGAGCAGTACTTC	.	.	TRBV3-1/TRBV3-2	TRBJ2-7
CASRRFASGTEAFF	TGCGCCAGCAGGCGCTTCGCAAGTGGCACTGAAGCTTTCTTT	.	.	TRBV10-2	TRBJ1-1
CASSLTGYGYTF	TGTGCCAGCAGCTTAACAGGCTATGGCTACACCTTC	.	.	TRBV5-4	TRBJ1-2
CASRGGLRDGELFF	TGTGCCAGCAGGGGGGGTCTTAGAGACGGGGAGCTGTTTTTT	.	.	TRBV2	TRBJ2-2
CASSSRTSGSPLSEQFF	TGTGCCAGTAGTTCACGGACTAGCGGGAGCCCCCTAAGTGAGCAGTTCTTC	.	TRBD2	TRBV19	TRBJ2-1
CASSLVRTGTDTQYF	TGTGCCAGCAGCTTGGTTCGGACAGGCACAGATACGCAGTATTTT	.	.	TRBV5-4	TRBJ2-3
CSARVGLAIYF	TGCAGTGCTAGGGTGGGACTGGCCATATATTTT	.	.	TRBV20-1	TRBJ1-3
CASSEYGSSVSTDTQYF	TGTGCCAGCAGTGAATACGGATCTAGCGTTAGCACAGATACGCAGTATTTT	.	.	TRBV6-1	TRBJ2-3
CASSRAGEAPPNEQFF	TGTGCCAGCAGCAGAGCGGGAGAGGCCCCCCCTAATGAGCAGTTCTTC	.	TRBD2	TRBV7-3	TRBJ2-1
CASSSRTATNEKLFF	TGTGCCAGCAGTTCCCGGACAGCTACTAATGAAAAACTGTTTTTT	.	.	TRBV2	TRBJ1-4
CASIVRGGGNQPQHF	TGTGCCAGCATCGTGAGGGGAGGAGGAAATCAGCCCCAGCATTTT	.	.	TRBV7-9	TRBJ1-5
CSVAVGNHEQYF	TGCAGCGTTGCGGTCGGGAACCACGAGCAGTACTTC	.	.	TRBV29-1	TRBJ2-7
CASSLRQGLSGYTF	TGTGCCAGCAGTTTAAGACAGGGCCTTTCTGGCTACACCTTC	.	TRBD1	TRBV27	TRBJ1-2
CASSALAGGHNEQFF	TGCGCCAGCAGCGCACTAGCGGGAGGACACAATGAGCAGTTCTTC	.	TRBD2	TRBV5-1	TRBJ2-1
CASSSTSFGYTF	TGTGCCAGCAGTTCCACGAGCTTTGGCTACACCTTC	.	.	TRBV12-3/TRBV12-4	TRBJ1-2
CASSYGTYQETQYF	TGTGCCAGCAGTTACGGGACATATCAAGAGACCCAGTACTTC	.	.	TRBV6-5	TRBJ2-5
CASSLPNSPLHF	TGTGCCAGCAGTTTACCAAATTCACCCCTCCACTTT	.	.	TRBV27	TRBJ1-6
CASSLELSDTQYF	TGTGCCAGCAGCTTGGAATTATCAGATACGCAGTATTTT	.	.	TRBV5-4	TRBJ2-3
CASSSPAGQGTTGELFF	TGCGCCAGCAGCTCCCCCGCGGGACAGGGGACCACCGGGGAGCTGTTTTTT	.	TRBD1	TRBV5-1	TRBJ2-2
CASSMGGYSGNTIYF	TGTGCCAGCAGTATGGGGGGTTACTCTGGAAACACCATATATTTT	.	.	TRBV28	TRBJ1-3
CASSTDRVDGYTF	TGTGCCAGTAGTACTGACAGGGTAGATGGCTACACCTTC	.	TRBD1	TRBV19	TRBJ1-2
CASSLRDSLLSNYGYTF	TGTGCCAGCTCCCTTCGGGACAGTCTCCTGTCTAACTATGGCTACACCTTC	.	TRBD1	TRBV28	TRBJ1-2
CAISESPQDSRGYTF	TGTGCCATCAGTGAGTCGCCCCAGGACAGCCGCGGCTACACCTTC	.	.	TRBV10-3	TRBJ1-2
CSARHGQGLYF	TGCAGTGCTAGACACGGCCAGGGGCTCTATTTT	.	.	TRBV20-1	TRBJ1-4
CASSFRAAYGYTF	TGTGCCAGCAGTTTCCGTGCGGCCTATGGCTACACCTTC	.	.	TRBV28	TRBJ1-2
CASSLYRGSGELFF	TGTGCCAGCAGCTTGTACAGGGGATCCGGGGAGCTGTTTTTT	.	TRBD1	TRBV5-4	TRBJ2-2
CASSLVGARVGYTF	TGTGCCAGCAGTTTAGTGGGGGCGCGTGTTGGCTACACCTTC	.	.	TRBV28	TRBJ1-2
CASSRNSGRGEQFF	TGTGCCAGCAGCCGAAATAGCGGGAGGGGTGAGCAGTTCTTC	.	TRBD2	TRBV3-1/TRBV3-2	TRBJ2-1
CASSHRAGHTEAFF	TGTGCCAGCAGCCACAGGGCGGGCCACACTGAAGCTTTCTTT	.	.	TRBV7-9	TRBJ1-1
CASSYSSPDRQGGYTF	TGTGCCAGCAGTTATTCGTCCCCGGACAGGCAAGGGGGCTACACCTTC	.	TRBD1	TRBV7-9	TRBJ1-2
CASSRQGAVTEAFF	TGTGCCAGCAGTCGACAGGGGGCAGTGACTGAAGCTTTCTTT	once	TRBD1	TRBV6-6	TRBJ1-1
CATRLTSGLGGRDEQFF	TGTGCCACCAGGCTGACTAGCGGTCTCGGTGGACGGGATGAGCAGTTCTTC	.	TRBD2	TRBV15	TRBJ2-1
CASSRGSNSPLHF	TGTGCCAGCAGCAGAGGGAGCAATTCACCCCTCCACTTT	.	.	TRBV2	TRBJ1-6
CASRGWGRGPNEQFF	TGTGCCAGCAGAGGGTGGGGCAGGGGGCCCAATGAGCAGTTCTTC	.	TRBD1	TRBV6-5	TRBJ2-1
CASSYRGGGNTIYF	TGTGCCAGCAGTTATCGCGGGGGTGGAAACACCATATATTTT	.	.	TRBV6-5	TRBJ1-3
CASSLGLDYGYTF	TGTGCCAGCAGCCTGGGACTCGACTATGGCTACACCTTC	.	.	TRBV14	TRBJ1-2
CASSEYTSGRALTDTQYF	TGTGCCAGCAGCGAATATACTAGCGGGAGGGCTTTGACAGATACGCAGTATTTT	few	TRBD2	TRBV7-2	TRBJ2-3
CASSSILGQEFF	TGTGCCAGCAGTTCAATACTAGGGCAGGAGTTCTTC	.	.	TRBV12-3/TRBV12-4	TRBJ2-1
CAPRGAAPRHEQYF	TGCGCCCCCCGCGGGGCAGCTCCGCGGCACGAGCAGTACTTC	once	.	TRBV23-1	TRBJ2-7
CASRPGLAGGLISYEQYF	TGTGCCAGCAGGCCGGGACTAGCGGGAGGCCTTATCTCCTACGAGCAGTACTTC	.	TRBD2	TRBV28	TRBJ2-7
CASSLLRTGRTGNTIYF	TGTGCCAGCAGCCTCCTAAGGACAGGGAGAACTGGAAACACCATATATTTT	once	TRBD1	TRBV5-6	TRBJ1-3
CASSVEAEGETQYF	TGTGCCAGCAGCGTAGAAGCGGAGGGGGAGACCCAGTACTTC	.	.	TRBV9	TRBJ2-5
CASSRDFSNQPQHF	TGTGCCAGCAGCCGGGACTTTAGCAATCAGCCCCAGCATTTT	.	.	TRBV5-5	TRBJ1-5
CASSPFAGTSGNNEQFF	TGTGCCAGCAGTCCTTTCGCCGGGACTAGCGGGAACAATGAGCAGTTCTTC	.	TRBD2	TRBV27	TRBJ2-1